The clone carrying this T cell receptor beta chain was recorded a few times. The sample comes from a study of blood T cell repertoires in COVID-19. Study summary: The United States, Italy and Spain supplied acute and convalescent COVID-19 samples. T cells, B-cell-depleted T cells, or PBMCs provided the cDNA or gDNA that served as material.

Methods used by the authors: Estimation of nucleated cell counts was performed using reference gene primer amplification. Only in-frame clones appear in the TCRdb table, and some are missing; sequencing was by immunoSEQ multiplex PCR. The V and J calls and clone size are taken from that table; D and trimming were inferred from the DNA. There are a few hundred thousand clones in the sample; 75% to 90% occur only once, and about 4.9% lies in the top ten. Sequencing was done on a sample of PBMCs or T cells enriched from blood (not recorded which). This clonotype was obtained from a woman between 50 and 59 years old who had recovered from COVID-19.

The CDR3, as DNA: TGCGCCAGCAGCCAAGATGCCACGACAGTCCGGTATCTAGGCTACACCTTC. It is translated as CASSQDATTVRYLGYTF. The chain employs TRBV4-1 and TRBJ1-2, with a possible D match to TRBD1 (5 bases). Looked up from germline, CDR1 is MGHRA and CDR2 is YSYEKL. The CDR3 spans 17 residues. The V end lost 0 bases, the J end lost 8 bases, and 22 bases lay between the germline ends.